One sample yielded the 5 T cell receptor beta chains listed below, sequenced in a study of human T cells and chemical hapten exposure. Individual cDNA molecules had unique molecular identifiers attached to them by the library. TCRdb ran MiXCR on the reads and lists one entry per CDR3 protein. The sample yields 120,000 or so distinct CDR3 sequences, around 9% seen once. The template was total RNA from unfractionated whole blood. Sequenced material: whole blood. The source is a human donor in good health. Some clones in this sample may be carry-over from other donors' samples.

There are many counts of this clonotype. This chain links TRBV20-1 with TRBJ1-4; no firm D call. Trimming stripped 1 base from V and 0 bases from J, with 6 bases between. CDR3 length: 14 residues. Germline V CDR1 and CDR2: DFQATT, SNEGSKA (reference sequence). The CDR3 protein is CSARVRATNEKLFF. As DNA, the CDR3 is TGCAGTGCTAGAGTGAGGGCAACTAATGAAAAACTGTTTTTT.

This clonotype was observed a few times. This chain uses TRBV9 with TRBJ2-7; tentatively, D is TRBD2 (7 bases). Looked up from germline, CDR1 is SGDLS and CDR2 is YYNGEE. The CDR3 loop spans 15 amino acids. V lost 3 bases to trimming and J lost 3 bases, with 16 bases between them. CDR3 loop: CASSGEGGGSYEQYF. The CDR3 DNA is TGTGCCAGCAGCGGTGAGGGAGGGGGGAGCTACGAGCAGTACTTC.

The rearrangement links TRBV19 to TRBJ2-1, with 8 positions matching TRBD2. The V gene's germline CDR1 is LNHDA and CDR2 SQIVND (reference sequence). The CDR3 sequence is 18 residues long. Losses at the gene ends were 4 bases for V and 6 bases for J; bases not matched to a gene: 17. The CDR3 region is CASSTPSGTSGRSNEQFF. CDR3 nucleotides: TGTGCCAGTAGTACCCCCTCTGGGACAAGCGGGAGAAGCAATGAGCAGTTCTTC.

CDR3 residues: CATSRRSGQGYEQYF. CDR3 in DNA: TGTGCCACCAGCAGAAGGTCCGGACAGGGCTACGAGCAGTACTTC. The genes are TRBV15 and TRBJ2-7; 8 bases line up with TRBD1. There are 15 residues in the CDR3. Germline values: CDR1 LNHNV, CDR2 YYDKDF (reference sequence). V lost 2 bases, J lost 3 bases, and 6 bases stayed unmatched.

CDR3 DNA: TGTGCCACCAGACTCGGGCAGCGCTACGAGCAGTACTTC. It codes for CATRLGQRYEQYF. The J gene is TRBJ2-7, the V gene TRBV15; D gene ambiguous. The CDR3 sequence is 13 residues long. The V end was cut by 6 bases, the J end by 3 bases, with 12 bases between. Germline CDR1 and CDR2: LNHNV and YYDKDF (reference sequence).